A single TCR beta chain is shown here with its context. The antigen remains unidentified. This entry is derived from a study of CD8 T cells in Susac syndrome. Overall study findings and caveats: The study conceded that its TCR sequencing and HLA analysis involved relatively few individuals.

Random hexamers were used to reverse transcribe an amount of about 0.45 to 1 ug RNA. TCRdb re-derived calls from the immunoSEQ multiplex PCR reads in MiXCR, one entry per CDR3 protein. In the table there are some 170,000 distinct CDR3 sequences, roughly 94% of which are singletons. The T cells that were sequenced for TCR beta were CD8+ and CD4+ cells from blood. The sequence derives from a human donor with multiple sclerosis. Input material: CD4+ T cells from PBMCs.

The CDR3 is CASRPGDTYYGYTF. In DNA, the CDR3 is TGTGCCAGCAGGCCCGGGGACACTTACTATGGCTACACCTTC. V usage is TRBV6-2 or TRBV6-3 and J usage is TRBJ1-2, with D possibly matching TRBD1 (6 bases). V lost 6 bases and J 3 bases, leaving 14 bases between the germline ends. Germline lookup yields CDR1 MNHEY and CDR2 SVGEGT. The CDR3 covers 14 residues.